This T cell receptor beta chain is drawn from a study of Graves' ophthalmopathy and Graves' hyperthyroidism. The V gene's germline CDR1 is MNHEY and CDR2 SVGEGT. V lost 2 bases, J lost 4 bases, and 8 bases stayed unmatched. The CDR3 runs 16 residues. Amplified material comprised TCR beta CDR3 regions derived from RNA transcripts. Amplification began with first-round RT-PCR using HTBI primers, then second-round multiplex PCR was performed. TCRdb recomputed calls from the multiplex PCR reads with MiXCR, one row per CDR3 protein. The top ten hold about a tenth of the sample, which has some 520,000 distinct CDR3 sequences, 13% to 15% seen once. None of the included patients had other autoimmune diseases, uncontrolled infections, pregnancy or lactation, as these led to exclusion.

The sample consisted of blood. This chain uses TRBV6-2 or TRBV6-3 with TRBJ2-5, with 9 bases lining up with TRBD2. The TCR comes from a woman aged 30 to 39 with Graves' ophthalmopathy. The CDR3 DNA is TGTGCCAGCAGTTACGGGGCCCTAGCGGGACTAGAGACCCAGTACTTC. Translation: CASSYGALAGLETQYF.